A selection of T cell receptor beta chains follows, all from one sample in a study of T cell responses to AZD1222 COVID-19 vaccine. TCRdb's copy holds only in-frame clones and misses some; the assay was immunoSEQ multiplex PCR. The data contain about 120,000 clones, about 90% of them singletons. Sequences were derived from peripheral blood, sampled 28 days after the second AZD1222 dose. All receptors come from an adult who received the AZD1222 COVID-19 vaccine. Each CDR3 is given with its conserved first and last residue. Each record gives: clone size, D gene, J gene, V gene, CDR3 DNA, CDR3 protein. The D gene is left open where the match is weak. Clone size is shown for a subset of rows, as once, few, many or a class of expanded clone.

NA,NA,TRBJ1-5,TRBV6-6,TGTGCCAGCAGGGGGGTGGAGGGCAATCAGCCCCAGCATTTT,CASRGVEGNQPQHF
NA,NA,TRBJ1-6,TRBV30,TGTGCCTATAAAACGGGATCCTATAATTCACCCCTCCACTTT,CAYKTGSYNSPLHF
NA,NA,TRBJ2-3,TRBV9,TGTGCCAGCAGCGTAGGTGTGGGACGAGGCACAGATACGCAGTATTTT,CASSVGVGRGTDTQYF
NA,NA,TRBJ1-3,TRBV3-1/TRBV3-2,TGTGCCAGCAGCCAAGTCGTTAGGGGATCTGGAAACACCATATATTTT,CASSQVVRGSGNTIYF
NA,NA,TRBJ2-1,TRBV11-1,TGTGCCAGCAGCTTACTCAGGGGTTCCTACAATGAGCAGTTCTTC,CASSLLRGSYNEQFF
few,TRBD2,TRBJ2-1,TRBV5-1,TGCGCCAGCAGACGCGGACTAGCTAGCGATGAGCAGTTCTTC,CASRRGLASDEQFF
NA,NA,TRBJ2-5,TRBV7-8,TGTGCCAGCAGCTTAGCATTAGAGACCCAGTACTTC,CASSLALETQYF
NA,NA,TRBJ1-5,TRBV18,TGTGCCAGCTCACTCACAGGCGACTATAGCAATCAGCCCCAGCATTTT,CASSLTGDYSNQPQHF
NA,NA,TRBJ1-2,TRBV4-1,TGCGCCAGCACCAAAACCCGGGGTAGCTATGGCTACACCTTC,CASTKTRGSYGYTF
NA,NA,TRBJ1-5,TRBV6-2/TRBV6-3,TGTGCCAGCAGTTATGCCGGGGGTCCCAATCAGCCCCAGCATTTT,CASSYAGGPNQPQHF
NA,NA,TRBJ1-5,TRBV2,TGTGCCAGCACAGGGGAAACCAATCAGCCCCAGCATTTT,CASTGETNQPQHF
NA,NA,TRBJ1-2,TRBV20-1,TGCAGTGCTAGTAAGCCCGCTGGCTACACCTTC,CSASKPAGYTF
NA,TRBD2,TRBJ2-3,TRBV5-6,TGTGCCAGCAGCTCTGGGACTAGCGGGGGGGCCGTCACAGATACGCAGTATTTT,CASSSGTSGGAVTDTQYF
NA,NA,TRBJ1-3,TRBV30,TGTGCCTGGAGTCCACCTGGAAACACCATATATTTT,CAWSPPGNTIYF
NA,TRBD1,TRBJ2-7,TRBV10-1,TGCGCCAGGATTATCCGGGACAGGCCCTACGAGCAGTACTTC,CARIIRDRPYEQYF
NA,NA,TRBJ1-3,TRBV2,TGTGCCAGCAGTGAATTATCAGGGACGTCCGGAAACACCATATATTTT,CASSELSGTSGNTIYF
NA,TRBD1,TRBJ1-3,TRBV5-1,TGCGCCAGCAGCTTGCAGGGGGAATACGGAAACACCATATATTTT,CASSLQGEYGNTIYF
NA,NA,TRBJ1-1,TRBV2,TGTGCCAGCAGGACAGCGAACACTGAAGCTTTCTTT,CASRTANTEAFF
once,TRBD2,TRBJ2-3,TRBV9,TGTGCCAGCAGCGTAGCTTTGCAGCGGGGGGGTCACACAGATACGCAGTATTTT,CASSVALQRGGHTDTQYF
once,TRBD1,TRBJ1-6,TRBV7-9,TGTGCCAGCAGCAGGGACAGGGATTCACCCCTCCACTTT,CASSRDRDSPLHF
NA,TRBD1,TRBJ1-2,TRBV4-2,TGTGCCAGCAGCCCCGGGGACAGCCACTATGGCTACACCTTC,CASSPGDSHYGYTF
NA,TRBD1,TRBJ1-6,TRBV7-8,TGTGCCAGCAGCTTAAGGGAGGGGGCAGATTCACCCCTCCACTTT,CASSLREGADSPLHF
NA,TRBD1,TRBJ1-2,TRBV9,TGTGCCAGCAGCGTAGGGACAGGGGGCGGGTATGGCTACACCTTC,CASSVGTGGGYGYTF